A single sample gave rise to the 11 T cell receptor beta chains below, sequenced in a study of Ad26.COV2.S vaccination and SARS-CoV-2 variants. Regarding treatment: 15 to 20 received Ad26.COV2.S at low or high dose, single or two shots; about 5 received placebo; per-sample allocation not given. The samples date from day 63 after the first vaccine or placebo injection. The table came from immunoSEQ multiplex PCR; TCRdb's copy has only in-frame clones and leaves some out. This sample has roughly 350,000 clones, with roughly 87% found just once. Material: peripheral blood, obtained in a trial of Ad26.COV2.S vaccine versus placebo. The receptors shown here come from a person aged 18-65 years who received the Ad26.COV2.S COVID-19 vaccine or a placebo.

The chain combines TRBV7-8 with TRBJ1-4; D unclear. The CDR3 spans 15 residues. V lost 7 bases, J lost 4 bases, and 16 bases lay in between. From germline, CDR1 is SGHVS and CDR2 FQNEAQ. This chain's CDR3 is CASNANRNYNEKLFF. The CDR3 nucleotides are TGTGCCAGCAACGCAAACAGAAACTATAATGAAAAACTGTTTTTT.

The chain joins TRBV6-2 or TRBV6-3 to TRBJ2-1; possibly TRBD1 for D (6 bases). The CDR3 length is 16 residues. Germline CDR1 MNHEY, CDR2 SVGEGT. Between the trimmed V and J ends, which lost 2 bases and 1 base, there was a span of 12 bases. Here the CDR3 reads CASSYGDNLSYNEQFF. The CDR3 coding sequence is TGTGCCAGCAGTTACGGGGACAACCTTTCCTACAATGAGCAGTTCTTC.

The chain employs TRBV9 and TRBJ2-3; 7 bases are a match to TRBD2. The germline CDR1 and CDR2 sequences are SGDLS and YYNGEE. Unmatched junction bases numbered 8, after V lost 4 bases and J lost 0 bases. The CDR3 is 16 residues long. For the CDR3, the DNA is TGTGCCAGCAGCACAAGAAGCGGGGATAGCACAGATACGCAGTATTTT. As protein: CASSTRSGDSTDTQYF.

V gene TRBV7-8 combines with J gene TRBJ1-2; no clear D gene. The CDR3 extends over 12 amino acids. CDR1 is SGHVS and CDR2 is FQNEAQ in the germline V gene. Trimming pared 1 base from V and 9 bases from J, leaving 9 bases between. The CDR3 DNA reads TGTGCCAGCAGCTTAGGGTCGGTGAGCTACACCTTC. As protein: CASSLGSVSYTF.

The CDR3 sequence: CASSLGGQGGETQYF. For the CDR3, the DNA is TGTGCCAGCAGCTTAGGTGGACAGGGAGGGGAGACCCAGTACTTC. The V call is TRBV7-2, the J call TRBJ2-5; a possible D gene is TRBD1 (8 bases). V was shortened by 1 base and J by 5 bases, with 14 bases between the two germline ends. This CDR3 comprises 15 residues. CDR1 is SGHTA, CDR2 FQGNSA, per germline.

This chain links TRBV18 with TRBJ2-2, with D tentatively TRBD1 (5 bases). V dropped 3 bases and J dropped 3 bases, with 11 bases sitting between them. The CDR3 extends over 15 amino acids. CDR1 KGHSH and CDR2 LQKENI come from the germline V gene. Written as DNA, the CDR3 is TGTGCCAGCTCACCCAACCAAGGGGACACCGGGGAGCTGTTTTTT. This codes for CASSPNQGDTGELFF.

The chain recombines TRBV6-2 or TRBV6-3 with TRBJ1-5, with no clear D. Trimming removed 1 base from V and 0 bases from J, with 10 bases in between. The CDR3 has 16 residues. In germline, CDR1 is MNHEY, CDR2 SVGEGT. Here the CDR3 DNA reads TGTGCCAGCAGTTACTTGGTACGGAATAGCAATCAGCCCCAGCATTTT. Its protein is CASSYLVRNSNQPQHF.

V and J are TRBV7-3 and TRBJ2-5, with D unresolved. Trimming pared 5 bases from V and 2 bases from J, leaving 12 bases between. CDR3 size: 14 residues. Germline CDR1 is SGHTA and CDR2 is FQGTGA. This CDR3 is CASSPSGLQETQYF. The CDR3 nucleotides read TGTGCCAGCAGCCCATCCGGATTGCAAGAGACCCAGTACTTC.

V usage is TRBV19 and J usage is TRBJ2-1; 8 positions agree with TRBD2. The V gene's germline CDR1 is LNHDA and CDR2 SQIVND (reference sequence). V lost 3 bases and J lost 0; bases outside the gene matches: 10. This CDR3 spans 18 amino acids. CDR3 sequence: CASSISAGGFLSYNEQFF. CDR3 nucleotide sequence: TGTGCCAGTAGTATTTCGGCGGGGGGCTTTCTCTCCTACAATGAGCAGTTCTTC.

In its sample, this clone was seen once. The rearrangement links TRBV2 to TRBJ2-1; maybe TRBD2 (5 bases). The length of the CDR3 is 14 residues. The germline gives CDR1 SNHLY, CDR2 FYNNEI. The V gene lost 7 bases and the J gene lost 6 bases, with 16 bases spanning the gap. The CDR3 loop reads CASISLVRGNEQFF. The CDR3 coding sequence is TGTGCCAGCATTTCGTTGGTACGGGGCAATGAGCAGTTCTTC.

The J gene is TRBJ2-5, the V gene TRBV19; TRBD2 matches 9 bases. The J segment lost 4 bases and the V segment lost 2 bases, leaving 2 bases of the junction unmatched. CDR1 and CDR2 (germline): LNHDA, SQIVND (reference sequence). The CDR3 runs to 14 residues. The CDR3 DNA reads as TGTGCCAGTAGTATATTTAGCGGGGGAGAGACCCAGTACTTC. Its translation: CASSIFSGGETQYF.